A selection of T cell receptor beta chains follows, all from one sample in a study of cytomegalovirus exposure and HLA in healthy donors. The assay was immunoSEQ multiplex PCR, and TCRdb's table has in-frame clones only and misses some. The data contain 200,000 or so clones, 78% of them singletons. The sample taken for sequencing was PBMCs. The receptor set was obtained from a woman aged 30 to 39 in good health and CMV-seropositive. Each CDR3 is given with its conserved first and last residue. D genes are given only for firm matches. Size is stated for part of the rows, as once, few or many counts, or as a class when the clone is expanded.

clone_size: once; d_call: -; v_call: TRBV9; cdr3_length: 14; j_call: TRBJ2-3; cdr3_nt: TGTGCCAGCAGCGTAGATCTCGGCACAGATACGCAGTATTTT; cdr3_aa: CASSVDLGTDTQYF
clone_size: -; d_call: TRBD2; v_call: TRBV6-1; cdr3_length: 13; j_call: TRBJ2-5; cdr3_nt: TGTGCCAGCATGACTAGCGGCCAAGAGACCCAGTACTTC; cdr3_aa: CASMTSGQETQYF
clone_size: -; d_call: -; v_call: TRBV11-2; cdr3_length: 15; j_call: TRBJ1-3; cdr3_nt: TGTGCCAGCAGCTCTCGGGGGGACTCTGGAAACACCATATATTTT; cdr3_aa: CASSSRGDSGNTIYF
clone_size: -; d_call: -; v_call: TRBV10-1; cdr3_length: 12; j_call: TRBJ1-4; cdr3_nt: TGCGCCAGCAGTGAGAGGGGGGAAAAACTGTTTTTT; cdr3_aa: CASSERGEKLFF
clone_size: once; d_call: -; v_call: TRBV6-6; cdr3_length: 16; j_call: TRBJ1-6; cdr3_nt: TGTGCCAGCAGTGCCCGAATAGATAGATATAATTCACCCCTCCACTTT; cdr3_aa: CASSARIDRYNSPLHF
clone_size: few; d_call: -; v_call: TRBV11-2; cdr3_length: 15; j_call: TRBJ1-3; cdr3_nt: TGTGCCAGCAGCTTAGGAGCGATGACTGGAAACACCATATATTTT; cdr3_aa: CASSLGAMTGNTIYF
clone_size: -; d_call: TRBD2; v_call: TRBV28; cdr3_length: 15; j_call: TRBJ2-3; cdr3_nt: TGTGCCAGCAGCACCGGGGGGGGAAGCGTAGATACGCAGTATTTT; cdr3_aa: CASSTGGGSVDTQYF
clone_size: -; d_call: TRBD2; v_call: TRBV2; cdr3_length: 16; j_call: TRBJ2-7; cdr3_nt: TGTGCCAGCACCCAAACTAGCGGGACGATCTCCTACGAGCAGTACTTC; cdr3_aa: CASTQTSGTISYEQYF
clone_size: -; d_call: TRBD1; v_call: TRBV28; cdr3_length: 14; j_call: TRBJ1-5; cdr3_nt: TGTGCCAGCAGTTTTGACAGGGTGTCTCAGCCCCAGCATTTT; cdr3_aa: CASSFDRVSQPQHF
clone_size: -; d_call: -; v_call: TRBV10-3; cdr3_length: 15; j_call: TRBJ1-4; cdr3_nt: TGTGCCATCAGTGAGTCCAGGACAACTAATGAAAAACTGTTTTTT; cdr3_aa: CAISESRTTNEKLFF
clone_size: -; d_call: TRBD1; v_call: TRBV11-2; cdr3_length: 12; j_call: TRBJ1-1; cdr3_nt: TGTGCCAGCAGCTTAGGACAGGGCGAAGCTTTCTTT; cdr3_aa: CASSLGQGEAFF
clone_size: -; d_call: TRBD2; v_call: TRBV4-2; cdr3_length: 17; j_call: TRBJ2-1; cdr3_nt: TGTGCCAGCAGCCGAGCGGGAGGGGCCTCACAATACAATGAGCAGTTCTTC; cdr3_aa: CASSRAGGASQYNEQFF
clone_size: -; d_call: TRBD1; v_call: TRBV27; cdr3_length: 15; j_call: TRBJ1-1; cdr3_nt: TGTGCCAGCAGTTCCGGGACAGAATGGAACACTGAAGCTTTCTTT; cdr3_aa: CASSSGTEWNTEAFF
clone_size: -; d_call: TRBD1; v_call: TRBV5-1; cdr3_length: 16; j_call: TRBJ1-1; cdr3_nt: TGCGCCAGCAGCTACGGGACAGGGGCTATGAACACTGAAGCTTTCTTT; cdr3_aa: CASSYGTGAMNTEAFF
clone_size: many; d_call: -; v_call: TRBV6-1; cdr3_length: 11; j_call: TRBJ2-7; cdr3_nt: TGTGCCAGCAGTGGCACAGGCTTCTTCCACTTC; cdr3_aa: CASSGTGFFHF
clone_size: -; d_call: TRBD2; v_call: TRBV5-4; cdr3_length: 14; j_call: TRBJ2-7; cdr3_nt: TGTGCCAGCAGCTTGGCTAGCGGACCCTACGAGCAGTACTTC; cdr3_aa: CASSLASGPYEQYF
clone_size: -; d_call: TRBD1; v_call: TRBV14; cdr3_length: 16; j_call: TRBJ2-7; cdr3_nt: TGTGCCAGCAGCCGCCGGACAGGGGGCCGGGGCTACGAGCAGTACTTC; cdr3_aa: CASSRRTGGRGYEQYF